This is a list of T cell receptor beta chains from one sample in a study of CD8 T cells in ankylosing spondylitis. Using its own MiXCR run on the 5' RACE reads, TCRdb lists one record per CDR3 protein. The sample shows 300,000 to 350,000 distinct CDR3 sequences, more than 20% of them seen only once. Sample: blood, either unsorted or a sorted T cell fraction (not recorded which). All receptors come from a female donor with ankylosing spondylitis or in good health (not recorded which). Both conserved end residues are part of each CDR3. The D gene is left open where the match is weak. Expanded clones get a size class; other rows say once, few or many, or leave the size out.

TRBD1	TRBV29-1	-	TRBJ1-1	TGCAGCGTTTACAGGGGAACTGAAGCTTTCTTT	CSVYRGTEAFF
-	TRBV20-1	-	TRBJ1-1	TGCAGTGCTAGAGCTGAAGCTACGAACACTGAAGCTTTCTTT	CSARAEATNTEAFF
-	TRBV20-1	once	TRBJ1-4	TGCAGTGCTAGACGCGGGACGTCGGCAACTAATGAAAAACTGTTTTTT	CSARRGTSATNEKLFF
-	TRBV11-2	-	TRBJ1-2	TGTGCCAGCAGCGGCACAGGGACGGGGGATGGCTACACCTTC	CASSGTGTGDGYTF
-	TRBV5-8	-	TRBJ2-3	TGTGCCAGCAGCTTGCGGAGGGGTGGTGGAACAGATACGCAGTATTTT	CASSLRRGGGTDTQYF
-	TRBV6-5	few	TRBJ2-5	TGTGCCAGCAGTAAGGGGGAGACCCAGTACTTC	CASSKGETQYF
TRBD2	TRBV4-1	-	TRBJ2-3	TGCGCCAGCAGCCAAAGTAATCTAGCGGCTAGCACAGATACGCAGTATTTT	CASSQSNLAASTDTQYF
TRBD2	TRBV10-3	-	TRBJ2-1	TGTGCCATCAGTGAGCCCGGGAGGGCCCTTAATGAGCAGTTCTTC	CAISEPGRALNEQFF
-	TRBV12-3/TRBV12-4	-	TRBJ2-7	TGTGCCAGCAATCCCTCCCAAGGGTCGGAGCAGTACTTC	CASNPSQGSEQYF
TRBD1	TRBV10-3	-	TRBJ2-1	TGTGCCATCAGCCCTGCCGGGACAGCCACCTACTCCTACAATGAGCAGTTCTTC	CAISPAGTATYSYNEQFF
-	TRBV5-1	few	TRBJ1-1	TGCGCCAGCTTTGAGCCGGGCACTGAAGCTTTCTTT	CASFEPGTEAFF
-	TRBV20-1	many	TRBJ1-6	TGCAGTGCTAGAGCGGGCGGTGATTCACCCCTCCACTTT	CSARAGGDSPLHF
-	TRBV5-5	few	TRBJ1-1	TGTGCCAGCAGCTTGCGGGGGGTCGGGATGGCTTTCTTT	CASSLRGVGMAFF
TRBD1	TRBV6-1	few	TRBJ2-7	TGTGCCAGCAGTAAAATCCCGGGACAGGGCGCCTACGAGCAGTACTTC	CASSKIPGQGAYEQYF
-	TRBV10-3	-	TRBJ2-7	TGTGCCATCAGTTACTCGGACAGCGGCGAGCAGTACTTC	CAISYSDSGEQYF
-	TRBV2	-	TRBJ2-3	TGTGCCAGCAGTGTAGAAAGCTTCGGCACAGATACGCAGTATTTT	CASSVESFGTDTQYF
-	TRBV24-1	-	TRBJ2-6	TGTGCCACCATCGGTGGTTCCTCTGGGGCCAACGTCCTGACTTTC	CATIGGSSGANVLTF
-	TRBV12-3/TRBV12-4	-	TRBJ1-2	TGTGCCAGCAGCCTCACGGGACGCCGGGGCTATGGCTACACCTTC	CASSLTGRRGYGYTF
-	TRBV10-3	-	TRBJ1-5	TGTGCCATCAGTGAGCCCTCCCGGGGGGGCGGTAATCAGCCCCAGCATTTT	CAISEPSRGGGNQPQHF
-	TRBV7-9	-	TRBJ2-5	TGTGCCAGCAGCTTTGTTCCCGGTTCGGAGACCCAGTACTTC	CASSFVPGSETQYF
-	TRBV12-3/TRBV12-4	few	TRBJ1-1	TGTGCCAGCAGTTTCGGGGACTGGACGGACACTGAAGCTTTCTTT	CASSFGDWTDTEAFF
TRBD1	TRBV6-5	-	TRBJ1-1	TGTGCCAGCAGTCACAGGGGAGGAAGGGCTGAAGCTTTCTTT	CASSHRGGRAEAFF
-	TRBV28	-	TRBJ2-5	TGTGCCAGCAGCGCCCGGGACGGTCAAGAGACCCAGTACTTC	CASSARDGQETQYF
-	TRBV25-1	many	TRBJ2-1	TGTGCCAGCAGTGAGGGAGGGGGCCCCCTTAACAATGAGCAGTTCTTC	CASSEGGGPLNNEQFF
-	TRBV6-1	-	TRBJ1-2	TGTGCCAGCAGTCCCGGACAAATTAACTATGGCTACACCTTC	CASSPGQINYGYTF
-	TRBV29-1	-	TRBJ1-5	TGCAGCGTTGAAAGGTATCAGCCCCAGCATTTT	CSVERYQPQHF
-	TRBV6-5	many	TRBJ1-2	TGTGCCAGCAGTTACTCAGGGACTGGCTACACCTTC	CASSYSGTGYTF
-	TRBV29-1	-	TRBJ1-1	TGCAGCGCCGACCGGGCGAACACTGAAGCTTTCTTT	CSADRANTEAFF
-	TRBV20-1	-	TRBJ2-5	TGCTGTGCTGAGGAGGGAAAAGGACCCTCGATTGAGACCCAGTACTTC	CCAEEGKGPSIETQYF
TRBD2	TRBV3-1	few	TRBJ2-1	TGTGCCAGCAGCTCCGGGACTAGCGGAAAGTTCTTC	CASSSGTSGKFF
-	TRBV12-3/TRBV12-4	-	TRBJ2-7	TGTGCCAGCAGTTTAGGCGGGCCACTGATCTACGAGCAGTACTTC	CASSLGGPLIYEQYF
TRBD1	TRBV7-8	few	TRBJ2-2	TGTGCCAGCAGCTTGTACCGGGACAGGGGGAGGAACACCGGGGAGCTGTTTTTT	CASSLYRDRGRNTGELFF
TRBD2	TRBV6-4	many	TRBJ2-3	TGTGCCAGCAGTGTTGGACTAGCGGATACGCAGTATTTT	CASSVGLADTQYF
-	TRBV9	once	TRBJ2-6	TGTGCCAGCAGCACCAGTCACTCTGGGGCCAACGTCCTGACTTTC	CASSTSHSGANVLTF
-	TRBV5-1	-	TRBJ2-7	TGCGCCAGCTTGCAGACTTCCTACGAGCAGTACTTC	CASLQTSYEQYF
-	TRBV18	-	TRBJ2-5	TGTGCCAGCTCACCAGCCACGCAAGAGACCCAGTACTTC	CASSPATQETQYF
-	TRBV5-1	few	TRBJ2-5	TGCGCCAGCAGCTTGAACACACGGGGAGGAGAGACCCAGTACTTC	CASSLNTRGGETQYF
-	TRBV6-2/TRBV6-3	-	TRBJ2-7	TGTGCCAGCAGACCACAGAGCTCCTACGAGCAGTACTTC	CASRPQSSYEQYF
-	TRBV20-1	many	TRBJ2-7	TGCAGTGCTAGAGATCCCCAGGGGAGGTACGAGCAGTACTTC	CSARDPQGRYEQYF
TRBD2	TRBV10-3	-	TRBJ2-1	TGTGCCATCAGTGAGTCAATAGCGGGGCCCTACAATGAGCAGTTCTTC	CAISESIAGPYNEQFF
-	TRBV20-1	-	TRBJ2-5	TGCAGTGCTAGCGGCATCAGACGGGAGACCCAGTACTTC	CSASGIRRETQYF
-	TRBV20-1	-	TRBJ1-4	TGCAGTGCTAAACAGGGAACGGGTGAAAAACTGTTTTTT	CSAKQGTGEKLFF
TRBD2	TRBV6-1	many	TRBJ2-1	TGTGCCAGCACCCGCACCTGGCTAGCGGGAAGTGATGAGCAGTTCTTC	CASTRTWLAGSDEQFF
-	TRBV7-2	-	TRBJ2-1	TGTGCCAGCAGCACTATCCAGCTTAGCTCCTACAATGAGCAGTTCTTC	CASSTIQLSSYNEQFF
-	TRBV5-1	-	TRBJ2-2	TGCGCCAGCAGCCCTGGGGGGACCGGGGAGCTGTTTTTT	CASSPGGTGELFF
-	TRBV29-1	-	TRBJ2-3	TGCAGCGTTGCGAGGGGTGGGACAGATACGCAGTATTTT	CSVARGGTDTQYF
-	TRBV19	few	TRBJ2-2	TGTGCCAGTAGTGGCCTAGCAGCTTCCACCGGGGAGCTGTTTTTT	CASSGLAASTGELFF
TRBD2	TRBV9	-	TRBJ2-1	TGTGCCAGCAGCTTCCGTAGCGGGAGGGTTTACAATGAGCAGTTCTTC	CASSFRSGRVYNEQFF
-	TRBV20-1	few	TRBJ2-5	TGCAGTGCCCCACCCGGCGGACTAGAGACCCAGTACTTC	CSAPPGGLETQYF
-	TRBV11-3	-	TRBJ2-1	TGTGCCAGCAGCTCGCAGGGACGGAATGAGCAGTTCTTC	CASSSQGRNEQFF
-	TRBV30	-	TRBJ1-2	TGTGCCTGGATGGCGTCCTATGGCTACACCTTC	CAWMASYGYTF
-	TRBV4-2	-	TRBJ1-2	TGTGCCAGCAGCCTCAACCGAGAGGGATGGGTTAGTTATGGCTACACCTTC	CASSLNREGWVSYGYTF
-	TRBV7-2	many	TRBJ1-3	TGTGCCAGCAGTCCTGGGATGACGCCTGGAAACACCATATATTTT	CASSPGMTPGNTIYF
-	TRBV28	few	TRBJ1-1	TGTGCCACCGAAGTTCGAGGTAGAGCTTTCTTT	CATEVRGRAFF
-	TRBV3-1	few	TRBJ1-1	TGTGCCAGCAGCCAGCCCTTGGGGAACACTGAAGCTTTCTTT	CASSQPLGNTEAFF
TRBD2	TRBV5-1	few	TRBJ2-1	TGCGCCAGCAGCTTTATTCCGCTAGCGGATTACAATGAGCAGTTCTTC	CASSFIPLADYNEQFF